This TCR beta chain was documented in a study of blood T cells in healthy people across ages. For the second PCR, which ran for about 7 to 11 cycles, a sample-barcoded 5' primer and a J-beta primer mix were used. A template-switch adaptor with 12 random nucleotides tagged each cDNA molecule. One entry per CDR3 protein, called by TCRdb with MiXCR from the 5' RACE reads. The data show approximately 880,000 distinct CDR3 sequences, 45% to 50% seen once. Notes on this clonotype: Its target is not known.

The germline gives CDR1 MNHEY, CDR2 SVGEGT. V was trimmed by 2 bases and J by 4 bases, leaving 15 bases between them. This CDR3 has 16 amino acids. Study results and caveats: Researchers deemed the diversity estimates from one million T cells underestimates. Roughly linear age-related decline in beta diversity appeared, significant by age around 42.

V gene TRBV6-2 or TRBV6-3 combines with J gene TRBJ1-5, with unresolved D. The sample consisted of blood. The sequence was obtained from a man younger than 45 in good health. CDR3 loop: CASSYAPRPTNQPQHF. CDR3 nucleotide sequence: TGTGCCAGCAGTTACGCGCCACGGCCAACTAATCAGCCCCAGCATTTT.